A single sample is the source of the 2 T cell receptor beta chains below, sequenced in a study of cytomegalovirus exposure and HLA in healthy donors. With 60 Vbeta and 13 Jbeta primers, the PCR was carried out. Profiled with immunoSEQ multiplex PCR; TCRdb holds only in-frame clones, not every one. Of 120,000 or so clones listed, 65% to 75% are singletons. Material: PBMCs. These receptors all stem from a woman between 50 and 59 years old in good health and CMV-seropositive.

This sequence joins TRBV29-1 and TRBJ1-2; 8 bases agree with TRBD1. V shed 7 bases, J shed 8 bases, and the junction held 12 bases outside the gene matches. CDR3 length equals 13 residues. Germline V gene sequence: CDR1 SQVTM, CDR2 ANQGSEA. As DNA, the CDR3 is TGCAGCGCCGTGACAGGGGCGGCGTTCGGCTACACCTTC. As protein: CSAVTGAAFGYTF.

This clone showed up just a few times. V and J are TRBV5-4 and TRBJ1-2; possible D gene TRBD1, 6 bases. The CDR3 consists of 14 residues. The V end lost 1 base, the J end lost 2 bases, and 9 bases lay between the germline ends. In germline, CDR1 is SGHNT, CDR2 YYREEE (reference sequence). This CDR3 is CASSLRTDNYGYTF. CDR3 DNA sequence: TGTGCCAGCAGCTTGAGGACAGACAACTATGGCTACACCTTC.